In this sample, the clone carrying this TCR beta chain turned up a few times. The CDR3 spans 13 residues. The V gene's germline CDR1 is MNHEY and CDR2 SVGAGI. Trimming removed 8 bases from V and 4 bases from J, with 14 bases in between. This entry comes from a study of T cells after yellow fever vaccination. Study-wide background: Preparation used SMART-Seq v4 Ultra Low Input for the low-cell-number fractions.

Using its own MiXCR run on the 5' RACE reads, TCRdb lists one record per CDR3 protein. The sample has just over 250,000 distinct CDR3 sequences, 5.2% seen once. This specimen was CD4+ T cells sorted from PBMCs, taken on the day of the yellow fever booster vaccination. The sequence was obtained from a man younger than 30 who received the YFV17D yellow fever vaccine. This sequence joins TRBV6-5 and TRBJ1-1; a possible D gene is TRBD1 (5 bases). The DNA of the CDR3 is TGTGCCAGCCAACGGGGGGATGGCACTGAAGCTTTCTTT. Its protein product is CASQRGDGTEAFF.